This TCR beta chain is drawn from a study of blood T cells in healthy people across ages. Next came a second PCR, run for about 7 to 12 cycles, which used a sample-barcoded 5' primer along with a J-beta primer mix. TCRdb recomputed calls from the 5' RACE reads with MiXCR, one row per CDR3 protein. This sample has about 290,000 distinct CDR3 sequences; less than 30% occur once, and the top ten carry approximately 30%. This CDR3 is 15 amino acids long. Deletions cut 1 base from V and 5 bases from J, with 14 bases between. Germline CDR1 is SGHTA and CDR2 is FQGNSA. Sequencing input: blood. The chain has TRBV7-2 and TRBJ2-5; D unclear. The TCR sequence derives from a woman between 70 and 85 years old in good health. Here the CDR3 reads CASSLESHPGETQYF. CDR3 DNA sequence: TGTGCCAGCAGCTTAGAGTCACACCCCGGGGAGACCCAGTACTTC.